One and the same sample provided the 14 T cell receptor beta chains below, sequenced in a study of beta chain features in type 1 diabetes. Study observations and caveats: In all four CD4+ subsets, TCRB CDR3 length was significantly, moderately reduced in type 1 diabetes.

These receptors lack a known antigen. The whole isolated RNA underwent reverse transcription, so sequencing captured expressed TCRB transcripts. Here immunoSEQ multiplex PCR was the method, and the copy in TCRdb shows in-frame clones only, minus some. The data contain 130,000 to 150,000 clones, more than 10% of them singletons. The sample comprised central memory CD4+ T cells from blood. The origin of the receptors is a man aged 18 to 29 with type 1 diabetes.

This sequence joins TRBV5-1 and TRBJ1-2, with D possibly being TRBD1 (5 bases). The CDR3 has 12 residues. The ends were cut back, 4 bases at V and 7 bases at J, with 11 bases in the middle. Germline-derived CDR1 and CDR2 are SGHRS and YFSETQ. The CDR3 loop is CASSPGHGGYTF. DNA of the CDR3: TGCGCCAGCAGCCCAGGACACGGTGGCTACACCTTC.

The V gene is TRBV11-2, the J gene TRBJ2-1; 14 bases agree with TRBD2. Trimming took 5 bases from V and 6 from J; bases not matched to a gene: 9. This CDR3 has 17 residues. From germline, CDR1 is SGHAT and CDR2 FQNNGV. CDR3 DNA: TGTGCCAGCAGCCCGCGGACTAGCGGGGGGATAGGCAATGAGCAGTTCTTC. As protein: CASSPRTSGGIGNEQFF.

This clone was counted a few times. The chain couples TRBV30 to TRBJ1-1; D is perhaps TRBD1 (5 bases). CDR1 is GTSNPN and CDR2 is SVGIG in the germline V gene (reference sequence). V lost 1 base and J lost 3, with 18 bases in between. The CDR3 totals 16 residues. CDR3 region: CAWSASLLDSYTEAFF. For the CDR3, the DNA is TGTGCCTGGAGTGCATCCCTGCTAGACAGTTACACTGAAGCTTTCTTT.

This clone appeared a few times. V and J are TRBV5-4 and TRBJ1-2; a possible D gene is TRBD1 (6 bases). This CDR3 spans 16 amino acids. Looked up from germline, CDR1 is SGHNT and CDR2 is YYREEE (reference sequence). Trimming took 3 bases from V and 0 from J, leaving 15 bases between them. This CDR3 reads CASSSGTTPSNYGYTF. The CDR3 region has the DNA TGTGCCAGCAGCTCCGGGACAACCCCCTCTAACTATGGCTACACCTTC.

The rearrangement links TRBV28 to TRBJ2-1, with D possibly matching TRBD1 (5 bases). CDR3 length equals 14 residues. Trimming removed 7 bases at V and 5 bases at J, with 15 bases between. Looked up from germline, CDR1 is MDHEN and CDR2 is SYDVKM. CDR3 in amino acids: CASILTETDNEQFF. The CDR3 DNA follows: TGTGCCAGCATCCTGACCGAGACAGACAATGAGCAGTTCTTC.

This clone was seen a few times. The genes are TRBV21-1 and TRBJ2-6; whether TRBD1, the table's D call, matches the DNA was not checked. TRBV21-1 is shown as a pseudogene. This CDR3 spans 17 amino acids. CDR3 residues: CASSRPFRDSGANVLTF. The CDR3 nucleotides are TGTGCCAGCAGCAGACCTTTCAGGGACTCTGGGGCCAACGTCCTGACTTTC.

The rearrangement uses TRBV7-6 and TRBJ2-5; a weak D match, TRBD2 (5 bases). This CDR3 has 15 residues. The V gene's germline CDR1 is SGHVS and CDR2 FNYEAQ. Trimming pared 5 bases from V and 2 bases from J, leaving 15 bases between. The CDR3 sequence is CASSLNPGYQETQYF. The CDR3 nucleotides read TGTGCCAGCAGCCTCAACCCGGGGTATCAAGAGACCCAGTACTTC.

This clone showed up just a few times. The genes are TRBV7-3 and TRBJ2-1; D is possibly TRBD1 (5 bases). Per germline, CDR1 SGHTA and CDR2 FQGTGA. The V end was cut by 5 bases, the J end by 4 bases, with 12 bases between. This CDR3 is 14 amino acids long. Written as DNA, the CDR3 is TGTGCCAGCAGCCCCCAAACAGGTTACAATGAGCAGTTCTTC. This sequence encodes CASSPQTGYNEQFF.

The chain employs TRBV7-9 and TRBJ2-3; D ambiguous. Looked up from germline, CDR1 is SEHNR and CDR2 is FQNEAQ (reference sequence). The CDR3 has 14 residues. Trimming pared 3 bases from V and 2 bases from J, leaving 9 bases between. This CDR3 reads CASSFPAPTDTQYF. The CDR3, as DNA: TGTGCCAGCAGCTTCCCTGCCCCCACAGATACGCAGTATTTT.

The genes are TRBV30 and TRBJ2-3; 7 bases are a match to TRBD2. V was clipped by 0 bases and J by 4 bases; unmatched bases: 10. The CDR3 extends over 16 amino acids. CDR1 and CDR2 (germline): GTSNPN, SVGIG (reference sequence). CDR3 sequence (DNA): TGTGCCTGGAGTGTTGGCGGGAGTTTAAGCGCAGATACGCAGTATTTT. This translates into CAWSVGGSLSADTQYF.

The V call is TRBV11-1, the J call TRBJ1-6, with D maybe TRBD1 (6 bases). The CDR3 totals 17 residues. The V and J ends lost 5 bases and 7 bases respectively, with 21 bases between them. The germline V gene encodes CDR1 SGHAT and CDR2 FQDESV (reference sequence). CDR3: CASSLGQINGGNSPLHF. CDR3 coding DNA: TGTGCCAGCAGCCTCGGACAGATCAACGGGGGGAATTCACCCCTCCACTTT.

This clone was detected only a few times. This rearrangement joins TRBV30 to TRBJ1-2; D uncertain. V lost 3 bases and J lost 0, with 14 bases in between. The germline V gene has CDR1 GTSNPN and CDR2 SVGIG (reference sequence). The CDR3 consists of 15 residues. The CDR3 DNA is TGTGCCTGGAGGTCGCACCCTCTATCTAACTATGGCTACACCTTC. Protein sequence: CAWRSHPLSNYGYTF.

This clone came up a few times. A much larger clonotype is one base distant, so this may be a read error. V and J are TRBV6-5 and TRBJ2-5, with 7 bases aligning to TRBD1. CDR1 MNHEY and CDR2 SVGAGI come from the germline V gene. Losses at the gene ends were 6 bases for V and 3 bases for J; bases not matched to a gene: 4. CDR3 length: 13 amino acids. The CDR3 DNA reads TGTGCCAGCAGCCGGGGACAGAAAGAGACCCAGTACTTC. Translated: CASSRGQKETQYF.

This chain connects TRBV7-9 to TRBJ2-1, with TRBD1 matching over 9 bases. Germline assignment: CDR1 SEHNR and CDR2 FQNEAQ (reference sequence). The CDR3 is made up of 15 amino acids. J lost 0 bases, V lost 5 bases, and 2 bases had no gene match. In nucleotides, the CDR3 is TGTGCCAGCAGCCCGGACAGGGGCTCCTACAATGAGCAGTTCTTC. It translates to CASSPDRGSYNEQFF.